The 11 T cell receptor beta chains listed next were all sequenced from one sample in a study of T cells in Graves' hyperthyroidism and ophthalmopathy. Researchers amplified the TCR beta CDR3 regions from RNA transcripts. The primer set for the first-round RT-PCR of the TCR CDR3 was HTBI. TCRdb reanalysed the multiplex PCR reads using MiXCR and keeps one entry per CDR3 protein. The sample has around 570,000 distinct CDR3 sequences; 15% to 20% are singletons. Sequenced: blood. Every receptor here comes from a man aged 35 to 55 with Graves' ophthalmopathy.

The chain links TRBV7-2 to TRBJ2-4, with D uncertain. The CDR3 covers 13 residues. The germline V gene encodes CDR1 SGHTA and CDR2 FQGNSA. V was shortened by 1 base and J by 6 bases, with 7 bases between the two germline ends. The CDR3 nucleotides are TGTGCCAGCAGCTTAGGCGGTCGAAACATTCAGTACTTC. Translating gives CASSLGGRNIQYF.

The sample holds many counts of this clonotype. V gene TRBV28 combines with J gene TRBJ1-5, with TRBD1 matching 7 bases. Germline-derived CDR1 and CDR2 are MDHEN and SYDVKM. This CDR3 contains 17 residues. Germline trimming cut 4 bases from V and 0 bases from J; bases unmatched to any gene: 9. The CDR3 sequence is CASSSPGGQYSNQPQHF. The CDR3 DNA reads TGTGCCAGCAGTTCGCCAGGGGGTCAATATAGCAATCAGCCCCAGCATTTT. Filled out from reference TRBV28 and TRBJ1-5, the complete variable domain reads DVKVTQSSRYLVKRTGEKVFLECVQDMDHENMFWYRQDPGLGLRLIYFSYDVKMKEKGDIPEGYSVSREKKERFSLILESASTNQTSMYLCASSSPGGQYSNQPQHFGDGTRLSIL.

This clonotype was recorded many times. The rearrangement links TRBV7-8 to TRBJ2-7, with no clear D. There are 14 residues in the CDR3. Germline V gene data show CDR1 as SGHVS and CDR2 as FQNEAQ. V dropped 1 base and J dropped 3 bases, with 10 bases sitting between them. CDR3 bases: TGTGCCAGCAGCTTAGGGCTTAAGAACTACGAGCAGTACTTC. Translation: CASSLGLKNYEQYF.

The genes are TRBV5-1 and TRBJ2-7; D unresolved. The V gene's germline CDR1 is SGHRS and CDR2 YFSETQ. The CDR3 contains 13 residues. V gave up 4 bases and J gave up 2 bases, with 10 bases separating them. This CDR3 is CASSPQVPYEQYF. For the CDR3, the DNA is TGCGCCAGCAGCCCTCAGGTCCCCTACGAGCAGTACTTC.

This clonotype has just a few counts. The rearrangement links TRBV18 to TRBJ1-1; no definite D call. Trimming pared 6 bases from V and 0 bases from J, leaving 11 bases between. The CDR3 covers 14 residues. CDR1 KGHSH and CDR2 LQKENI come from the germline V gene. CDR3 loop: CASSSASLNTEAFF. The CDR3 bases are TGTGCCAGCTCTTCAGCTTCTCTGAACACTGAAGCTTTCTTT.

The rearrangement joins TRBV19 to TRBJ1-5, with D possibly being TRBD1 (6 bases). The CDR3 loop spans 15 amino acids. V was pared by 3 bases and J by 5 bases, with 14 bases between. In germline, CDR1 is LNHDA, CDR2 SQIVND (reference sequence). The CDR3 region has the DNA TGTGCCAGTAGTATGACAGGCAGCGCGGATCAGCCCCAGCATTTT. As protein: CASSMTGSADQPQHF.

With respect to this clonotype: A clone one base away is much larger, so this may be a read error. In this CDR3 the conserved last residue, phenylalanine or tryptophan, is missing, so a read error is likely. The J gene is TRBJ2-2, the V gene TRBV7-6, with D perhaps given as TRBD1 or TRBD2 (5 bases each). Trimming took off 6 bases at V and 0 bases at J, with 11 bases between the two ends. The length of the CDR3 is 15 residues. The germline V gene encodes CDR1 SGHVS and CDR2 FNYEAQ. In DNA, the CDR3 is TGTGCCAGCAGGTCCGGGACCTCGAACACCGGGGAGCTGTTTCTT. Residues: CASRSGTSNTGELFL.

The J gene is TRBJ2-3, the V gene TRBV5-4, with D perhaps TRBD2 (5 bases). The V end lost 1 base, the J end lost 12 bases, and 18 bases lay between the germline ends. Germline-derived CDR1 and CDR2 are SGHNT and YYREEE (reference sequence). This CDR3 spans 14 amino acids. CDR3 protein: CASSLNRELAPQYF. CDR3 bases: TGTGCCAGCAGCTTGAATAGGGAGCTGGCTCCCCAGTATTTT.

The chain combines TRBV11-3 with TRBJ2-3, with TRBD2 matching over 8 bases. This CDR3 spans 17 amino acids. Germline CDR1 reads SGHNT; CDR2 reads YENEEA. V lost 5 bases to trimming and J lost 6 bases; unmatched junction nucleotides: 16. CDR3 in DNA: TGTGCCAGCAGCGGACAAAGGGGAGCGGGGGCCGCCGATACGCAGTATTTT. It yields the protein CASSGQRGAGAADTQYF. Full variable domain (rest looked up from reference TRBV11-3 and TRBJ2-3): EAGVVQSPRYKIIEKKQPVAFWCNPISGHNTLYWYLQNLGQGPELLIRYENEEAVDDSQLPKDRFSAERLKGVDSTLKIQPAELGDSAVYLCASSGQRGAGAADTQYFGPGTRLTVL.

This chain connects TRBV15 to TRBJ1-5, with 8 bases lining up with TRBD1. The germline V gene has CDR1 LNHNV and CDR2 YYDKDF (reference sequence). The CDR3 runs 16 residues. V was clipped by 0 bases and J by 7 bases; unmatched bases: 8. The CDR3 nucleotides read TGTGCCACCAGCAGAGATCAACAGGGGGTGGGACAGCCCCAGCATTTT. It specifies CATSRDQQGVGQPQHF.

This clonotype has ten or more counts. The gene calls are TRBV6-2 or TRBV6-3 and TRBJ1-1, with D maybe TRBD1 (5 bases). The V end lost 2 bases, the J end lost 1 base, and 8 bases lay between the germline ends. The CDR3 contains 14 residues. Germline CDR1 and CDR2: MNHEY and SVGEGT. The CDR3 here is CASSYNGGNTEAFF. The CDR3 region has the DNA TGTGCCAGCAGTTACAATGGGGGGAACACTGAAGCTTTCTTT.